This T cell receptor (beta chain) was sequenced in a study of human T cells and chemical hapten exposure. Time point specified: patch test 2, 6 weeks after DPC sensitization. The treatment here: therapeutic diphenylcyclopropenone sensitization with weekly scalp DPC. The CDR3 runs to 12 residues. Trimming removed 1 base at V and 5 bases at J, with 6 bases between. Germline V CDR1 and CDR2: LGHDT, YNNKEL (reference sequence). MiXCR was run by TCRdb on the RACE reads, yielding one entry per CDR3 protein. Found here are approximately 96,000 distinct CDR3 sequences, about a tenth of them singletons; the top ten hold more than 2%.

V usage is TRBV3-1 and J usage is TRBJ2-7; no reliable D call. Sample: whole blood, taken in connection with sensitization to the hapten diphenylcyclopropenone (DPC). The clonotype originates from a woman between 35 and 50 years old with alopecia areata. Some clones in this sample may be carry-over from other donors' samples. The DNA for the CDR3 is TGTGCCAGCAGCCAAGTTCCCCACGAGCAGTACTTC. Its protein product is CASSQVPHEQYF.